These 19 T cell receptor beta chains were all obtained from the same sample, sequenced in a study of T cells in Graves' hyperthyroidism and ophthalmopathy. Regions amplified from RNA transcripts were the TCR beta CDR3 regions. The HTBI primer set served for first-round RT-PCR of the TCR CDR3. One entry per CDR3 protein results from TCRdb running MiXCR on the multiplex PCR reads. The table shows 250,000 or so distinct CDR3 sequences, with just over 14% occurring only once. Specimen: blood. Receptor source: a woman in her thirties or forties with Graves' hyperthyroidism that later progressed to Graves' ophthalmopathy.

In its sample, this clonotype was seen many times. The rearrangement uses TRBV7-9 and TRBJ2-7, with 8 nucleotides matching TRBD2. This CDR3 spans 16 amino acids. CDR1 SEHNR and CDR2 FQNEAQ come from the germline V gene (reference sequence). Losses at the gene ends were 0 bases for V and 0 bases for J; bases not matched to a gene: 4. The CDR3 spells CASSLAFSGNSYEQYF. CDR3 in DNA: TGTGCCAGCAGCTTAGCTTTTAGCGGGAACTCCTACGAGCAGTACTTC.

Ten or more counts support this clonotype. This chain links TRBV28 with TRBJ1-5; D gene unclear. Germline CDR1 is MDHEN and CDR2 is SYDVKM. Trimming took 4 bases from V and 0 from J, leaving 7 bases between them. The CDR3 sequence is 14 residues long. Written as DNA, the CDR3 is TGTGCCAGCAGTTCAAGCCTTAGCAATCAGCCCCAGCATTTT. It is translated as CASSSSLSNQPQHF.

On this clonotype itself: Lacking the conserved final phenylalanine or tryptophan, this CDR3 likely reflects a read error. The chain has TRBV12-3 or TRBV12-4 and TRBJ1-1; D call uncertain. Trimming cost V 6 bases and J 2 bases, with 13 bases left between them. The CDR3 consists of 14 residues. For the CDR3, the DNA is TGTGCCAGCAGACGAACCGGGCGCAACACTGAAGCTTTCGTT. Translating it yields CASRRTGRNTEAFV.

In its sample, this clonotype was seen a few times. The chain is built from TRBV9 and TRBJ1-1; 10 nucleotides align to TRBD1. Losses at the gene ends were 4 bases for V and 3 bases for J; bases not matched to a gene: 6. This CDR3 contains 15 residues. Germline-derived CDR1 and CDR2 are SGDLS and YYNGEE. The CDR3 DNA reads TGTGCCAGCAGCACCTGGGACAGGGGCGACACTGAAGCTTTCTTT. The encoded protein is CASSTWDRGDTEAFF.

Of note for this clonotype: Being one base from a much bigger clone, this may be a read error. The rearrangement links TRBV5-6 to TRBJ2-1, with 11 positions matching TRBD2. Looked up from germline, CDR1 is SGHDT and CDR2 is YYEEEE. This CDR3 contains 16 residues. CDR3 region: CAGSLSSRLAGREQFF. The CDR3 bases are TGTGCCGGCAGCTTGTCGTCGAGACTAGCGGGAAGGGAGCAGTTCTTC. The complete variable domain, with remaining parts taken from reference TRBV5-6 and TRBJ2-1, reads DAGVTQSPTHLIKTRGQQVTLRCSPKSGHDTVSWYQQALGQGPQFIFQYYEEEERQRGNFPDRFSGHQFPNYSSELNVNALLLGDSALYLCAGSLSSRLAGREQFFGPGTRLTVL.

This clonotype appeared many times. The J gene is TRBJ2-1, the V gene TRBV27; TRBD1 agrees at 12 bases. The germline gives CDR1 MNHEY, CDR2 SMNVEV (reference sequence). The V and J ends lost 8 bases and 10 bases, in that order; junction bases with no gene match: 12. This CDR3 spans 15 amino acids. This CDR3 reads CASSVRGQGAWEQFF. DNA of the CDR3: TGTGCCAGCTCAGTACGGGGACAGGGGGCGTGGGAGCAGTTCTTC.

The rearrangement uses TRBV7-8 and TRBJ1-1; tentatively, D is TRBD1 (5 bases). V gave up 2 bases and J gave up 7 bases, with 11 bases separating them. The CDR3 spans 13 residues. Germline-derived CDR1 and CDR2 are SGHVS and FQNEAQ. The CDR3 protein is CASSLTRQFEAFF. CDR3 bases: TGTGCCAGCAGCTTAACCCGACAGTTTGAAGCTTTCTTT.

This chain connects TRBV6-1 to TRBJ2-1, with TRBD2 matching over 9 bases. This CDR3 comprises 15 residues. Germline V gene data show CDR1 as MNHNS and CDR2 as SASEGT. V was clipped by 7 bases and J by 4 bases; unmatched bases: 8. This CDR3 reads CASKADAGGYNEQFF. In DNA form, the CDR3 reads TGTGCCAGCAAAGCGGATGCGGGAGGGTACAATGAGCAGTTCTTC.

The V and J genes are TRBV10-3 and TRBJ2-3, with D unresolved. The germline V gene encodes CDR1 ENHRY and CDR2 SYGVKD. V gave up 4 bases and J gave up 4 bases, with 3 bases separating them. There are 11 residues in the CDR3. The chain's CDR3 is CAISVSDTQYF. CDR3 DNA: TGTGCCATCAGTGTTTCAGATACGCAGTATTTT.

The sample holds a few counts of this clonotype. The chain uses TRBV28 and TRBJ1-6; TRBD1 matches at 8 bases. Unmatched junction bases numbered 14, after V lost 3 bases and J lost 4 bases. The CDR3 sequence is 19 residues long. Germline assignment: CDR1 MDHEN and CDR2 SYDVKM. Written as DNA, the CDR3 is TGTGCCAGCAGTTTCCCCCCGGGACAGGCGAGCTCGTATAATTCACCCCTCCACTTT. It is translated as CASSFPPGQASSYNSPLHF.

This clonotype was seen repeatedly, ten times or more. The chain couples TRBV10-3 to TRBJ2-5, with 9 bases aligning to TRBD2. J was trimmed by 5 bases and V by 10 bases; bases with no gene match: 8. CDR3 length: 13 residues. Germline V gives CDR1 ENHRY, CDR2 SYGVKD. The CDR3 nucleotides read TGTGCCACCGGGACTAGCAAGGTTGAGACCCAGTACTTC. This encodes CATGTSKVETQYF.

The CDR3 reads CASSRSGLKETQYF. CDR3 bases: TGCGCCAGCAGCCGTAGTGGACTCAAAGAGACCCAGTACTTC. V usage is TRBV4-1 and J usage is TRBJ2-5, with D possibly TRBD2 on 5 matching bases. The CDR3 runs to 14 residues. The germline V gene encodes CDR1 MGHRA and CDR2 YSYEKL. The V end lost 4 bases, the J end lost 3 bases, and 12 bases lay between the germline ends.

This clonotype was counted ten times or more. The chain employs TRBV7-2 and TRBJ2-7; D uncertain. Trimming removed 4 bases from V and 3 bases from J, with 16 bases in between. The CDR3 contains 15 residues. Germline V gene data show CDR1 as SGHTA and CDR2 as FQGNSA. The CDR3 loop is CASSYLAYLDYEQYF. The CDR3, as DNA: TGTGCCAGCAGCTACCTGGCCTATCTTGACTACGAGCAGTACTTC. The variable domain in full, with the rest retrieved from reference TRBV7-2 and TRBJ2-7, is GAGVSQSPSNKVTEKGKDVELRCDPISGHTALYWYRQSLGQGLEFLIYFQGNSAPDKSGLPSDRFSAERTGGSVSTLTIQRTQQEDSAVYLCASSYLAYLDYEQYFGPGTRLTVT.

This clonotype showed up many times. This CDR3 reads CASSLALGRDTEAFF. CDR3 DNA sequence: TGTGCCAGCAGCTTAGCGCTAGGGAGGGACACTGAAGCTTTCTTT. The genes are TRBV7-9 and TRBJ1-1; D is unresolved. The V end was cut by 0 bases, the J end by 3 bases, with 11 bases between. The germline V gene encodes CDR1 SEHNR and CDR2 FQNEAQ (reference sequence). The CDR3 consists of 15 residues.

This clonotype occurred many times. The chain carries TRBV12-3 or TRBV12-4 and TRBJ1-2; TRBD1 is a possible D gene (6 bases). This CDR3 region has 13 residues. With 2 bases removed from V and 5 bases from J, the gap between germline ends came to 9 bases. The CDR3 DNA sequence: TGTGCCAGCAGTTTATCAGGGGCTTATGGCTACACCTTC. Translation gives CASSLSGAYGYTF.

This sequence joins TRBV20-1 and TRBJ2-1; 10 positions match TRBD2. There are 14 residues in the CDR3. V gave up 6 bases and J gave up 5 bases; unmatched junction bases: 7. CDR1 is DFQATT, CDR2 SNEGSKA, per germline (reference sequence). The CDR3 reads CSALRTSGNNEQFF. CDR3 bases: TGCAGTGCCCTGAGGACTAGCGGAAACAATGAGCAGTTCTTC.

This rearrangement joins TRBV19 to TRBJ1-6; possibly TRBD1 for D (6 bases). Germline loops: CDR1 LNHDA, CDR2 SQIVND (reference sequence). The V end was cut by 5 bases, the J end by 7 bases, with 21 bases between. The CDR3 spans 17 residues. The CDR3 region is CASSVRDGGKMNSPLHF. In DNA form, the CDR3 reads TGTGCCAGTAGTGTCCGGGACGGGGGCAAGATGAATTCACCCCTCCACTTT.

In its sample, this clonotype was seen many times. The gene calls are TRBV20-1 and TRBJ2-3; TRBD2 matches at 13 bases. V dropped 4 bases and J dropped 2; count of bases not matched to a gene: 9. The CDR3 is 17 residues long. Germline-derived CDR1 and CDR2 are DFQATT and SNEGSKA (reference sequence). The CDR3 region is CSAKTSGRAATTDTQYF. The CDR3 DNA reads as TGCAGTGCTAAAACTAGCGGGAGGGCCGCAACCACAGATACGCAGTATTTT.

This clonotype was detected many times. The chain combines TRBV5-1 with TRBJ2-7; TRBD2 agrees at 9 bases. Germline CDR1 reads SGHRS; CDR2 reads YFSETQ. The V segment lost 3 bases and the J segment 5 bases; nucleotides outside the gene matches: 9. This CDR3 is 15 amino acids long. CDR3 amino acids: CASSSSLAGRDEQYF. In DNA form, the CDR3 reads TGCGCCAGCAGCTCTAGCCTAGCGGGACGTGACGAGCAGTACTTC. Complete variable domain (other parts from reference TRBV5-1 and TRBJ2-7): KAGVTQTPRYLIKTRGQQVTLSCSPISGHRSVSWYQQTPGQGLQFLFEYFSETQRNKGNFPGRFSGRQFSNSRSEMNVSTLELGDSALYLCASSSSLAGRDEQYFGPGTRLTVT.